This TCR beta chain derives from a study of T cells in Graves' hyperthyroidism and ophthalmopathy. Thyroid ultrasound, orbital computed tomography, clinical symptoms, and serum thyroxine and TRAb underpinned diagnoses. This clonotype was picked up many times. TCR beta CDR3 regions were amplified from RNA transcripts. First-round RT-PCR targeting the TCR CDR3 was performed with the HTBI primer set. TCRdb re-called the multiplex PCR reads through MiXCR, storing one row per CDR3 protein. The sample consists of about 350,000 distinct CDR3 sequences, over 15% of them appearing once. Between the trimmed V and J ends, which lost 0 bases and 0 bases, there was a span of 6 bases. The CDR3 runs 15 residues. Germline V CDR1 and CDR2: MDHEN, SYDVKM.

The sample consisted of blood. The V call is TRBV28, the J call TRBJ1-5; D gene uncertain. The sequence came from a woman aged 35 to 49 with Graves' ophthalmopathy. The CDR3 reads CASSLWASSNQPQHF. The DNA for the CDR3 is TGTGCCAGCAGTTTATGGGCCAGTAGCAATCAGCCCCAGCATTTT.